This TCR beta chain was recorded in a study of shared clonotypes between healthy human individuals. The germline V gene encodes CDR1 SEHNR and CDR2 FQNEAQ (reference sequence). The length of the CDR3 is 13 residues. Trimming removed 3 bases from V and 7 bases from J, with 10 bases in between. Cells designated naive CD8 were CD45RO-negative and were positively selected for CCR7, with terminally differentiated effector memory CD45RA+ cells excluded. This clone was observed a single time. Sequencing used immunoSEQ multiplex PCR; TCRdb keeps in-frame clones, though not all of them. The sample lists fewer than 700,000 clones, 95% occurring once.

This chain links TRBV7-9 with TRBJ2-1; D ambiguous. The sequence was collected from a woman in her 30s in good health. Material for sequencing was naive CD8+ T cells sorted from blood. CDR3 loop: CASSFGQPNEQFF. DNA for the CDR3: TGTGCCAGCAGCTTCGGTCAGCCGAATGAGCAGTTCTTC. The variable domain in full, with the rest retrieved from reference TRBV7-9 and TRBJ2-1, is DTGVSQNPRHKITKRGQNVTFRCDPISEHNRLYWYRQTLGQGPEFLTYFQNEAQLEKSRLLSDRFSAERPKGSFSTLEIQRTEQGDSAMYLCASSFGQPNEQFFGPGTRLTVL.